The next 15 T cell receptor beta chains were all read from a single sample in a study of vaccination and CD4 T cells after COVID-19. Researchers used the Oncomine TCR Beta short-read assay to sequence DNA from cultured CD4+ T cells. TCRdb recomputed calls from the PCR reads with MiXCR, one row per CDR3 protein. The sample includes some 19,000 distinct CDR3 sequences, approximately 65% of them seen just once. Specified treatment: 10-day PBMC culture with coronavirus spike peptide pools or control peptides (ViraFEST assay). Antigen specificity for these receptors is unknown. Sequencing used CD4+ T cells from blood, cultured in vitro, obtained before SARS-CoV-2 vaccination. All receptors derive from a human donor who received a COVID-19 vaccine.

This clonotype was detected only a few times. The chain has TRBV20-1 and TRBJ2-5; D gene uncertain. From germline, CDR1 is DFQATT and CDR2 SNEGSKA (reference sequence). The CDR3 has 11 amino acids. Trimming cost V 6 bases and J 5 bases, with 10 bases left between them. The CDR3 protein is CSAGEEETQYF. The CDR3 DNA follows: TGCAGTGCCGGCGAAGAGGAGACCCAGTACTTC.

The V gene is TRBV2, the J gene TRBJ2-5, with 7 nucleotides matching TRBD1. The CDR3 loop spans 14 amino acids. Trimming took 7 bases from V and 5 from J; bases not matched to a gene: 10. Germline CDR1 is SNHLY and CDR2 is FYNNEI. DNA of the CDR3: TGTGCCAGCAAACCCGGACAGGTCGGTGAGACCCAGTACTTC. This translates into CASKPGQVGETQYF. The entire variable domain, with the rest obtained from reference TRBV2 and TRBJ2-5, is as follows: EPEVTQTPSHQVTQMGQEVILRCVPISNHLYFYWYRQILGQKVEFLVSFYNNEISEKSEIFDDQFSVERPDGSNFTLKIRSTKLEDSAMYFCASKPGQVGETQYFGPGTRLLVL.

The genes are TRBV27 and TRBJ2-7; maybe TRBD1 (6 bases). This CDR3 comprises 14 residues. With 6 bases removed from V and 2 bases from J, the gap between germline ends came to 14 bases. The V gene's germline CDR1 is MNHEY and CDR2 SMNVEV (reference sequence). For the CDR3, the DNA is TGTGCCAGCAGCAGACAGGTTTATCCCTACGAGCAGTACTTC. It codes for CASSRQVYPYEQYF.

In its sample, this clonotype was seen a few times. The J gene is TRBJ1-2, the V gene TRBV29-1; possible D gene TRBD1, 5 bases. This CDR3 contains 11 residues. V lost 8 bases and J 2 bases, leaving 9 bases between the germline ends. The V gene's germline CDR1 is SQVTM and CDR2 ANQGSEA. CDR3 region: CSTTENYGYTF. In nucleotides, the CDR3 is TGCAGCACGACAGAAAACTATGGCTACACCTTC. The full variable domain, completed using reference TRBV29-1 and TRBJ1-2, is SAVISQKPSRDICQRGTSLTIQCQVDSQVTMMFWYRQQPGQSLTLIATANQGSEATYESGFVIDKFPISRPNLTFSTLTVSNMSPEDSSIYLCSTTENYGYTFGSGTRLTVV.

The V gene is TRBV6-1, the J gene TRBJ2-2; TRBD1 aligns across 9 bases. Losses at the gene ends were 7 bases for V and 1 base for J; bases not matched to a gene: 4. CDR3 length equals 15 residues. Germline V gene sequence: CDR1 MNHNS, CDR2 SASEGT. The CDR3 protein is CASKPGQGNTGELFF. CDR3 DNA: TGTGCCAGCAAACCGGGACAGGGGAACACCGGGGAGCTGTTTTTT.

The chain joins TRBV12-3 or TRBV12-4 to TRBJ1-5, with D maybe TRBD1 (5 bases). Between the trimmed V and J ends, which lost 7 bases and 1 base, there was a span of 14 bases. This CDR3 comprises 15 residues. The DNA of the CDR3 is TGTGCCAGCACCCCCCAGGGCGGAAGCAATCAGCCCCAGCATTTT. The encoded protein is CASTPQGGSNQPQHF.

This chain connects TRBV21-1 to TRBJ2-7; the table calls TRBD1, which could not be checked here. TRBV21-1 is recorded as a pseudogene. The CDR3 spans 18 residues. The CDR3 reads CASSTILTGWVRTYEQYF. In DNA, the CDR3 is TGTGCCAGCAGCACCATCCTGACAGGGTGGGTTCGGACCTACGAGCAGTACTTC.

This clonotype occurred once. The rearrangement links TRBV7-8 to TRBJ1-5, with D possibly being TRBD1 (6 bases). Germline-derived CDR1 and CDR2 are SGHVS and FQNEAQ. Between the trimmed V and J ends, which lost 3 bases and 0 bases, there was a span of 9 bases. CDR3 size: 15 residues. The CDR3 bases are TGTGCCAGCAGCTTTGGGACAACTAGCAATCAGCCCCAGCATTTT. Protein sequence: CASSFGTTSNQPQHF.

This chain links TRBV2 with TRBJ2-1, with 8 nucleotides matching TRBD2. This CDR3 is 18 amino acids long. Germline V lookup: CDR1 SNHLY, CDR2 FYNNEI. J was trimmed by 4 bases and V by 4 bases; bases with no gene match: 15. The CDR3 DNA is TGTGCCAGCAGTGTACTCGGGGCGGGGGGCAACCAATACAATGAGCAGTTCTTC. It codes for CASSVLGAGGNQYNEQFF.

The rearrangement uses TRBV6-5 and TRBJ1-1; D gene unclear. The CDR3 is made up of 13 amino acids. Per germline, CDR1 MNHEY and CDR2 SVGAGI. The V end was cut by 4 bases, the J end by 7 bases, with 13 bases between. The CDR3 sequence is CASSLEVEGEAFF. Written as DNA, the CDR3 is TGTGCCAGCAGTTTAGAGGTTGAGGGTGAAGCTTTCTTT.

The CDR3 DNA sequence: TGTGCCAGCAGCTTAGTCTCCTGGGGTGGCGAGCAGTACTTC. Protein product: CASSLVSWGGEQYF. This chain links TRBV7-9 with TRBJ2-7; no definite D call. This CDR3 is 14 amino acids long. Trimming left V 1 base short and J 6 bases short, with 13 bases between. Germline V CDR1 and CDR2: SEHNR, FQNEAQ (reference sequence).

This sequence joins TRBV19 and TRBJ1-4; D is unclear. The CDR3 is 14 residues long. CDR1 and CDR2 (germline): LNHDA, SQIVND (reference sequence). V was clipped by 6 bases and J by 5 bases, with 13 bases between them. The DNA for the CDR3 is TGTGCCAGTAGCCTCGAGGAACGGAATGAAAAACTGTTTTTT. The encoded protein is CASSLEERNEKLFF.

The chain employs TRBV30 and TRBJ1-5, with D possibly matching TRBD1 (6 bases). V was cut by 3 bases and J by 2 bases, with 8 bases left in between. Germline lookup yields CDR1 GTSNPN and CDR2 SVGIG (reference sequence). This CDR3 is 13 amino acids long. The CDR3 loop is CAWRQGRNQPQHF. As DNA, the CDR3 is TGTGCCTGGAGACAGGGTCGCAATCAGCCCCAGCATTTT.

The chain recombines TRBV6-1 with TRBJ1-2; no reliable D call. This CDR3 comprises 12 residues. Germline values: CDR1 MNHNS, CDR2 SASEGT. Trimming removed 8 bases from V and 4 bases from J, with 11 bases in between. CDR3 amino acids: CASRTATYGYTF. CDR3 in DNA: TGTGCCAGCCGTACAGCCACCTATGGCTACACCTTC.

This sequence joins TRBV15 and TRBJ1-5; weak D call: TRBD1 (5 bases). Between the trimmed V and J ends, which lost 2 bases and 2 bases, there was a span of 10 bases. This CDR3 spans 15 amino acids. CDR1 is LNHNV, CDR2 YYDKDF, per germline (reference sequence). For the CDR3, the DNA is TGTGCCACCAGCAGACGGGGGGGACGCAATCAGCCCCAGCATTTT. This encodes CATSRRGGRNQPQHF.